This TCR beta chain was recovered during a study of blood T cell repertoires in COVID-19. Cohort 3 donors were reported recovered after two negative PCRs, clearance, or symptom resolution. V lost 3 bases to trimming and J lost 5 bases; unmatched junction nucleotides: 6. From germline, CDR1 is SGDLS and CDR2 YYNGEE. The CDR3 contains 15 residues. Assay used: immunoSEQ multiplex PCR; TCRdb lists only in-frame clones, some missing. The sample lists just over 300,000 clones, around 85% occurring once. This TCR was recovered from a man under 40 who had recovered from COVID-19. Sequenced input: PBMCs or T cells enriched from blood (not recorded which). V usage is TRBV9 and J usage is TRBJ2-1, with 9 bases matching TRBD2. CDR3: CASSGSGGRDNEQFF. The CDR3 DNA reads TGTGCCAGCAGCGGTAGCGGGGGCAGGGACAATGAGCAGTTCTTC.